The 3 T cell receptor beta chains below all came from one sample that was sequenced in a study of blood T cell repertoires in COVID-19. Assay: immunoSEQ multiplex PCR; the TCRdb copy retains only in-frame clones and omits some. The sample holds approximately 75,000 clones; about 80% are singletons and the top ten take 6.9%. Sequencing input: peripheral blood. The receptors come from a man aged 30 to 45 with COVID-19, enrolled during active disease.

The sample holds many counts of this clone. The chain employs TRBV7-8 and TRBJ2-1; 7 positions match TRBD1. Per germline, CDR1 SGHVS and CDR2 FQNEAQ. V lost 5 bases and J lost 0; bases outside the gene matches: 4. The CDR3 runs 15 residues. This chain's CDR3 is CASSGGQNSYNEQFF. In DNA, the CDR3 is TGTGCCAGCAGCGGGGGACAGAACTCCTACAATGAGCAGTTCTTC.

The V call is TRBV3-1 (or the pseudogene TRBV3-2), the J call TRBJ1-5; D is unclear. The CDR3 is made up of 14 amino acids. Looked up from germline, CDR1 is LGHDT and CDR2 is YNNKEL (reference sequence). V was trimmed by 4 bases and J by 7 bases, leaving 14 bases between them. The CDR3 reads CASSPGSEGQPQHF. The DNA for the CDR3 is TGTGCCAGCAGCCCCGGATCCGAGGGACAGCCCCAGCATTTT.

The chain couples TRBV12-3 or TRBV12-4 to TRBJ2-5; possibly TRBD1 for D (5 bases). V dropped 6 bases and J dropped 5 bases, with 13 bases sitting between them. The CDR3 runs 13 residues. This chain's CDR3 is CASSPREAETQYF. The CDR3 DNA sequence: TGTGCCAGCAGCCCCAGGGAAGCGGAGACCCAGTACTTC.